This TCR beta chain was observed in a study of CD8 T cells in ankylosing spondylitis. The CDR3 length is 14 residues. V lost 3 bases and J lost 5; bases outside the gene matches: 4. This clonotype was seen only a few times. TCRdb re-called the 5' RACE reads with MiXCR, one entry per CDR3 protein. The sample lists around 340,000 distinct CDR3 sequences; roughly 15% were seen once. V usage is TRBV12-3 or TRBV12-4 and J usage is TRBJ2-7; 10 positions agree with TRBD2. The origin of this receptor is a male donor with ankylosing spondylitis or in good health (not recorded which). Sequenced: blood, either unsorted or a sorted T cell fraction (not recorded which). CDR3 residues: CASSLTSGWNEQYF. Here the CDR3 DNA reads TGTGCCAGCAGTTTGACTAGCGGGTGGAACGAGCAGTACTTC.